The 12 T cell receptor beta chains given below trace back to one sample, sequenced in a study of T cells after yellow fever vaccination. TCRdb reanalysed the 5' RACE reads using MiXCR and keeps one entry per CDR3 protein. Found here are around 330,000 distinct CDR3 sequences, more than 3% of them singletons; the top ten hold 20% to 30%. Sequenced here: PBMCs, sampled on the day of the yellow fever booster vaccination. The receptors derive from a man aged 18 to 35 who received the YFV17D yellow fever vaccine.

This clonotype has just a few counts. The rearrangement uses TRBV5-1 and TRBJ2-3; TRBD1 matches 7 bases. In germline, CDR1 is SGHRS, CDR2 YFSETQ. Germline trimming cut 5 bases from V and 0 bases from J; bases unmatched to any gene: 9. This CDR3 is built from 16 residues. In DNA form, the CDR3 reads TGCGCCAGCAGTTCTGGACAGGCGTTTAGCACAGATACGCAGTATTTT. It is translated as CASSSGQAFSTDTQYF.

This clonotype was recorded many times. The J gene is TRBJ2-4, the V gene TRBV4-2; TRBD2 is a possible D gene (6 bases). This CDR3 region has 13 residues. Germline values: CDR1 LGHNA, CDR2 YNFKEQ. Trimming left V 1 base short and J 5 bases short, with 6 bases between. CDR3 loop: CASSQGGENIQYF. CDR3 in DNA: TGTGCCAGCAGCCAAGGCGGGGAAAACATTCAGTACTTC.

V usage is TRBV5-1 and J usage is TRBJ2-5, with 7 bases aligning to TRBD2. CDR1 SGHRS and CDR2 YFSETQ come from the germline V gene. CDR3 size: 15 residues. V trimming: 1 base; J trimming: 3 bases; junction bases outside the gene matches: 6. CDR3 DNA: TGCGCCAGCAGCTTGACTCGGGCGGGGGAAGAGACCCAGTACTTC. Protein: CASSLTRAGEETQYF.

This clonotype has a count of ten or more. The chain uses TRBV3-1 and TRBJ2-4; 10 bases agree with TRBD2. The CDR3 sequence is 14 residues long. CDR1 LGHDT and CDR2 YNNKEL come from the germline V gene (reference sequence). J gave up 7 bases and V 4 bases, and 4 bases lay outside the gene matches. The CDR3 protein is CASSPSGGANIQYF. CDR3 DNA: TGTGCCAGCAGCCCGAGCGGGGGGGCGAACATTCAGTACTTC.

Many counts were recorded for this clonotype. The CDR3 protein is CSVVRETQYF. CDR3 coding DNA: TGCAGCGTTGTCCGGGAGACCCAGTACTTC. The chain recombines TRBV29-1 with TRBJ2-5; D is undetermined. Trimming removed 4 bases at V and 5 bases at J, with 5 bases between. The CDR3 has 10 residues. Germline V lookup: CDR1 SQVTM, CDR2 ANQGSEA. Combining the CDR3 with reference TRBV29-1 and TRBJ2-5 gives the whole variable domain SAVISQKPSRDICQRGTSLTIQCQVDSQVTMMFWYRQQPGQSLTLIATANQGSEATYESGFVIDKFPISRPNLTFSTLTVSNMSPEDSSIYLCSVVRETQYFGPGTRLLVL.

This clonotype showed up many times. The CDR3 spells CASSQQGAGYNEQFF. The CDR3 DNA is TGCGCCAGCAGCCAACAGGGGGCTGGTTACAATGAGCAGTTCTTC. This sequence joins TRBV4-1 and TRBJ2-1, with 8 nucleotides matching TRBD1. J was trimmed by 4 bases and V by 2 bases; bases with no gene match: 4. The CDR3 is 15 residues long. Germline loops: CDR1 MGHRA, CDR2 YSYEKL.

The genes are TRBV6-6 and TRBJ2-2; D remains ambiguous. CDR3 length: 13 residues. Between the trimmed V and J ends, which lost 9 bases and 3 bases, there was a span of 11 bases. Germline V gene data show CDR1 as MNHNY and CDR2 as SVGAGI (reference sequence). The chain's CDR3 is CASIGPYTGELFF. CDR3 DNA: TGTGCCAGTATCGGGCCCTACACCGGGGAGCTGTTTTTT.

CDR3 sequence (DNA): TGTGCTGCCCGGGGGGCGGGACGCACAGATACGCAGTATTTT. Amino acids: CAARGAGRTDTQYF. The chain joins TRBV6-6 to TRBJ2-3; weak D call: TRBD2 (7 bases). The CDR3 is 14 amino acids. In germline, CDR1 is MNHNY, CDR2 SVGAGI (reference sequence).

This clonotype has only a few counts. The V gene is TRBV7-3, the J gene TRBJ2-5; TRBD2 agrees at 9 bases. The CDR3 is 14 amino acids. Looked up from germline, CDR1 is SGHTA and CDR2 is FQGTGA. The V and J ends lost 5 bases and 3 bases, in that order; junction bases with no gene match: 4. The CDR3 DNA follows: TGTGCCAGCAGCGGTAGCGGGGGAGAAGAGACCCAGTACTTC. Translated, it gives CASSGSGGEETQYF.

The CDR3 here is CASSFRVGEAFF. CDR3 bases: TGTGCCAGCAGCTTTCGAGTAGGCGAAGCTTTCTTT. The V call is TRBV13, the J call TRBJ1-1; D gene uncertain. CDR1 and CDR2 (germline): PRHDT, FYEKMQ (reference sequence). The length of the CDR3 is 12 residues. Trimming took off 3 bases at V and 8 bases at J, with 10 bases between the two ends.

This clonotype was seen ten or more times. The rearrangement uses TRBV19 and TRBJ2-7; 9 bases agree with TRBD2. The CDR3 covers 15 residues. The V gene's germline CDR1 is LNHDA and CDR2 SQIVND (reference sequence). V was pared by 5 bases and J by 3 bases, with 8 bases of the junction left unmatched. This CDR3 reads CASSSPLAGNYEQYF. The CDR3 DNA reads TGTGCCAGTAGTTCGCCTCTAGCGGGGAACTACGAGCAGTACTTC.

There are many counts of this clonotype. CDR3 coding DNA: TGTGCCACCAGCAGAGCCACAGGGGAGCAGTACTTC. It yields the protein CATSRATGEQYF. The chain employs TRBV15 and TRBJ2-7; D is possibly TRBD1 (6 bases). The CDR3 contains 12 residues. Germline V CDR1 and CDR2: LNHNV, YYDKDF (reference sequence). V lost 1 base and J 7 bases, leaving 8 bases between the germline ends. Drawing the rest from reference TRBV15 and TRBJ2-7, the complete variable domain is DAMVIQNPRYQVTQFGKPVTLSCSQTLNHNVMYWYQQKSSQAPKLLFHYYDKDFNNEADTPDNFQSRRPNTSFCFLDIRSPGLGDTAMYLCATSRATGEQYFGPGTRLTVT.